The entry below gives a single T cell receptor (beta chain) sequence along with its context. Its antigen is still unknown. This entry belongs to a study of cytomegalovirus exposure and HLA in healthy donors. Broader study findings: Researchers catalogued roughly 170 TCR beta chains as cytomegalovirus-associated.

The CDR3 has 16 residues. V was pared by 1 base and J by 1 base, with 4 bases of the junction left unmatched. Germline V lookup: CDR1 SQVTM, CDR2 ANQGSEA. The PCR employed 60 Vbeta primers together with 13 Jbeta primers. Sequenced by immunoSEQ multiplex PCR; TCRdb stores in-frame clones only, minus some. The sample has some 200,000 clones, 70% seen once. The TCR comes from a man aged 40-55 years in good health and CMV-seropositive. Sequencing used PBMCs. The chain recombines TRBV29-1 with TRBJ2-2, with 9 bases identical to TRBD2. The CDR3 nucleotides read TGCAGCGTTGAAGTTAGGCGGGGGGGGAACACCGGGGAGCTGTTTTTT. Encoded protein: CSVEVRRGGNTGELFF.